This TCR beta chain was obtained from a study of shared clonotypes between healthy human individuals. Per the germline V gene, CDR1 is MNHNS and CDR2 is SASEGT. The CDR3 is 13 amino acids. Trimming shortened V by 6 bases and J by 5 bases, and 13 bases separated the two germline ends. Comment on this clone: No antigen is known for it.

Terminally differentiated effector memory CD45RA+ cells were left out of the naive CD8 fraction, which was CD45RO-negative and positively selected for CCR7. Study conclusions and caveats: The study generally estimated greater richness for naive than memory subsets. In contrast to clonotypes shared by all four donors, non-shared clonotypes had lower generation probabilities. Even with large depth, rarefaction showed that sorted-subset sequencing was incomplete.

TCRdb's copy holds only in-frame clones and misses some; the assay was immunoSEQ multiplex PCR. The sample holds over 2 million clones, around 96% seen once. The V call is TRBV6-1, the J call TRBJ1-2, with a tentative D call TRBD1 (6 bases). Sequenced sample: naive CD8+ T cells sorted from blood. This sequence was found in a man in his late teens or twenties in good health. The CDR3 reads CASRDKDSYGYTF. CDR3 nucleotide sequence: TGTGCCAGCAGGGATAAGGACAGTTATGGCTACACCTTC.